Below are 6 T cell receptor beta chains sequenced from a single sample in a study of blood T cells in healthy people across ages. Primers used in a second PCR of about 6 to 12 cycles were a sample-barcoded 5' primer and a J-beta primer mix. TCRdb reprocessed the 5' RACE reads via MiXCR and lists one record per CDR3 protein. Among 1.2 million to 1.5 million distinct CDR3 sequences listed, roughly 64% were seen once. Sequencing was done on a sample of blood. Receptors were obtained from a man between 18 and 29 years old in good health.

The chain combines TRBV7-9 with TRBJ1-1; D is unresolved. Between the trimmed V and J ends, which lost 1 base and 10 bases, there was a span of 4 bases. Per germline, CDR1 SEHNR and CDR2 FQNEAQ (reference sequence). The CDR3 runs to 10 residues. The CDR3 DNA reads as TGTGCCAGCAGCTTAGATGGAGCTTTCTTT. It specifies CASSLDGAFF.

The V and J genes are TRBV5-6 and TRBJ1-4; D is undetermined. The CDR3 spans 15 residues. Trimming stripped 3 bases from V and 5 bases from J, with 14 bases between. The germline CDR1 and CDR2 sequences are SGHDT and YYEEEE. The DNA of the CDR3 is TGTGCCAGCAGCTCACGACCCCTAATGAATGAAAAACTGTTTTTT. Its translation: CASSSRPLMNEKLFF.

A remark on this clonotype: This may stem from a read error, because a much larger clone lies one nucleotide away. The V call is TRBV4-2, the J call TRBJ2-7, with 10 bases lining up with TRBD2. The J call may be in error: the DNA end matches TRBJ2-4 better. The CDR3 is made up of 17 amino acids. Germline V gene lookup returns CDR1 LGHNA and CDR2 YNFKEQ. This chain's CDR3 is CACSQEGLAGVPNIQYF. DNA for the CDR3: TGTGCCTGCAGCCAAGAGGGCCTAGCGGGAGTTCCGAACATTCAGTACTTC.

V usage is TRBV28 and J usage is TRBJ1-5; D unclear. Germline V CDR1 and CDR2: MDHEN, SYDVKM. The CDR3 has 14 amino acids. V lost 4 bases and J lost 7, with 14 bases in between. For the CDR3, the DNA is TGTGCCAGCAGTTCAGCCCCAGCAGGACAGCCCCAGCATTTT. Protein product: CASSSAPAGQPQHF.

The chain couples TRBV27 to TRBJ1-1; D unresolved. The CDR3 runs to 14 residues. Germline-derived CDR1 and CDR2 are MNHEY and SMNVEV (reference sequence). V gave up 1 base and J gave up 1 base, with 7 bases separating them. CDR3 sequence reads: CASSLLFQNTEAFF. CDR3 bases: TGTGCCAGCAGTTTATTGTTTCAGAACACTGAAGCTTTCTTT.

CDR3 coding DNA: TGCGCCAGCAGCGGTTCCGGGATAGGCACAGATACGCAGTATTTT. It yields the protein CASSGSGIGTDTQYF. The chain uses TRBV5-1 and TRBJ2-3; D is perhaps TRBD2 (5 bases). The length of the CDR3 is 15 residues. Germline values: CDR1 SGHRS, CDR2 YFSETQ. Trimming shortened V by 4 bases and J by 1 base, and 13 bases separated the two germline ends.